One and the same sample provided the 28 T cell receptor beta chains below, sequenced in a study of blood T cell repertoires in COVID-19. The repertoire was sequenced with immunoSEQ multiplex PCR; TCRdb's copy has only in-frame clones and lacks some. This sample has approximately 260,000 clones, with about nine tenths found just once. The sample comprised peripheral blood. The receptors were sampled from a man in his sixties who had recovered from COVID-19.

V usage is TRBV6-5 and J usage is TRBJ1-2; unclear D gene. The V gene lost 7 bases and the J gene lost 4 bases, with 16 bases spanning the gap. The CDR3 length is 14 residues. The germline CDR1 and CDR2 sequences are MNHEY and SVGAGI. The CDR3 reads CASKERLSGYGYTF. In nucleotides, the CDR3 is TGTGCCAGCAAGGAGAGATTGAGTGGCTATGGCTACACCTTC.

The CDR3 sequence: CASSQSAGTGGEKLFF. In DNA, the CDR3 is TGCGCCAGCAGCCAATCTGCCGGGACAGGGGGTGAAAAACTGTTTTTT. The chain recombines TRBV4-1 with TRBJ1-4; 11 bases agree with TRBD1. The CDR3 sequence is 16 residues long. Germline V lookup: CDR1 MGHRA, CDR2 YSYEKL. V shed 2 bases and J 7 bases; nucleotides not matched to a gene: 6.

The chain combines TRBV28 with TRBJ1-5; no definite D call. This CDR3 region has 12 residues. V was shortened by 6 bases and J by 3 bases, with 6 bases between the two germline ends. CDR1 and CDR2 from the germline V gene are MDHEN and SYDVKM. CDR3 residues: CASRLYNQPQHF. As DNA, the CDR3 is TGTGCCAGCAGACTGTACAATCAGCCCCAGCATTTT.

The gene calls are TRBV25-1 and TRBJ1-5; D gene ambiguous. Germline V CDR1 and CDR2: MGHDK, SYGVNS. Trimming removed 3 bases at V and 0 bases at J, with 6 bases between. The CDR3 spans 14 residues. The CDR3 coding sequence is TGTGCCAGCAGTGAGAGACATAGCAATCAGCCCCAGCATTTT. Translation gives CASSERHSNQPQHF.

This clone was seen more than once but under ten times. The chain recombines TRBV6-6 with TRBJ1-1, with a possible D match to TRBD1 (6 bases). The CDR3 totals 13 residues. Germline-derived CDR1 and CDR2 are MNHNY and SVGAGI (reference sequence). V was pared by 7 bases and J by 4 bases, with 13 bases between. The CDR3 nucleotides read TGTGCCAGCACAAACAGGGAGCGCACTGAAGCTTTCTTT. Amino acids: CASTNRERTEAFF.

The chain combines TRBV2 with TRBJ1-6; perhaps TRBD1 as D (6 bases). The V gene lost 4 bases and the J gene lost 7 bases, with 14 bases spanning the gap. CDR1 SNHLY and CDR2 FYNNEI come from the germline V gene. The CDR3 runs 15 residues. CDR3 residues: CASSATGSGNSPLHF. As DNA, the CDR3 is TGTGCCAGCAGTGCGACAGGCTCAGGCAATTCACCCCTCCACTTT.

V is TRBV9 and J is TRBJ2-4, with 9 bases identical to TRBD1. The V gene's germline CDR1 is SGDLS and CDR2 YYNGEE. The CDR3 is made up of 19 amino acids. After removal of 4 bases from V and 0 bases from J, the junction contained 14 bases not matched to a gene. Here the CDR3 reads CASSLRTGDEPLAKNIQYF. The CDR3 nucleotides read TGTGCCAGCAGCTTAAGGACAGGGGATGAACCCCTAGCCAAAAACATTCAGTACTTC.

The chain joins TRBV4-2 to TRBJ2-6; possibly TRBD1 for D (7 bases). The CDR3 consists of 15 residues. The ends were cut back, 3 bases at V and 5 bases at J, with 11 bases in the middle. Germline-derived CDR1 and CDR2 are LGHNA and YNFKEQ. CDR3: CASSQEGARANVLTF. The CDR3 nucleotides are TGTGCCAGCAGCCAGGAGGGGGCCAGGGCCAACGTCCTGACTTTC.

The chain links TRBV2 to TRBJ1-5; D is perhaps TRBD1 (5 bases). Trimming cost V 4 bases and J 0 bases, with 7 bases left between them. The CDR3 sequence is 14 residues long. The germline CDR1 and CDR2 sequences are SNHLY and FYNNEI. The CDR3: CASSGGHSNQPQHF. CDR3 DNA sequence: TGTGCCAGCAGTGGGGGCCATAGCAATCAGCCCCAGCATTTT.

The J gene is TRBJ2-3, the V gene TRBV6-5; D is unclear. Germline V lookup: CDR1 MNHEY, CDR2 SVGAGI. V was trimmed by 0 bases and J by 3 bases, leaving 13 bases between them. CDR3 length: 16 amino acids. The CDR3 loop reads CASSYSRMGYTDTQYF. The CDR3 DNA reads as TGTGCCAGCAGTTACTCGAGAATGGGCTATACAGATACGCAGTATTTT.

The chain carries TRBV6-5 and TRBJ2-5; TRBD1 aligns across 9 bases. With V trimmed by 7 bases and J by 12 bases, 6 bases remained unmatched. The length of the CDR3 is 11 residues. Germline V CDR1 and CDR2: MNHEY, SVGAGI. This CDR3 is CASKGQGQEYF. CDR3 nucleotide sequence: TGTGCCAGCAAAGGACAGGGGCAGGAGTACTTC.

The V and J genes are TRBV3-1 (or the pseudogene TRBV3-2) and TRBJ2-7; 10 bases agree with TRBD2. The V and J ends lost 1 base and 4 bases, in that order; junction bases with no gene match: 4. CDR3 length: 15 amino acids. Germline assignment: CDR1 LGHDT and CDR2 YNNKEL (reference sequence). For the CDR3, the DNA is TGTGCCAGCAGCCAAGCTGCACTAGCGGGGTACGAGCAGTACTTC. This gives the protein CASSQAALAGYEQYF.

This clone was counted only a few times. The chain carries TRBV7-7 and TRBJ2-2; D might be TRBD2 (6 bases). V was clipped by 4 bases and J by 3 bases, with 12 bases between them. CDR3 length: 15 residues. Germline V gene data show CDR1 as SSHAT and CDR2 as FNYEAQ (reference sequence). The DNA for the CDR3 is TGTGCCAGCAGCTCCCGGGACTCCCACACCGGGGAGCTGTTTTTT. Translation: CASSSRDSHTGELFF.

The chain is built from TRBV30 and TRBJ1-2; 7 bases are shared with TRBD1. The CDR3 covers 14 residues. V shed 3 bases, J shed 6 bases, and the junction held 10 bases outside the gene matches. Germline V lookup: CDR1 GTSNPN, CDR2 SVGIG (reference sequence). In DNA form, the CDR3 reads TGTGCCTGGAGCGAATTACAGGGGAAGCATGGCTACACCTTC. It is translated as CAWSELQGKHGYTF.

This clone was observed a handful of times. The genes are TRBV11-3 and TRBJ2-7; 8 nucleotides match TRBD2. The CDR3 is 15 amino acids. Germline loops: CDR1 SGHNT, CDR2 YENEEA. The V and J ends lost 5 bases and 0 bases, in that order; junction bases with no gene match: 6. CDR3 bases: TGTGCCAGCAGCCAACGCGGGGGGAGCTCCTACGAGCAGTACTTC. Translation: CASSQRGGSSYEQYF.

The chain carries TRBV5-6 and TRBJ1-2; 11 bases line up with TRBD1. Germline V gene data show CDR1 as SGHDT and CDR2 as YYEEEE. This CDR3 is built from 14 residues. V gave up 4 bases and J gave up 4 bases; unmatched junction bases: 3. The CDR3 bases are TGTGCCAGCAGCGGACAGGGGGCGACCTATGGCTACACCTTC. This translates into CASSGQGATYGYTF.

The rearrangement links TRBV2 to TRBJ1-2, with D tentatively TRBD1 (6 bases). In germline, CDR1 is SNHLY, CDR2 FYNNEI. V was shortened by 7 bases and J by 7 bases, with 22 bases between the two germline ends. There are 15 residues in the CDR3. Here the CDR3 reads CASNLPQGFIGGYTF. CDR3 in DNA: TGTGCCAGCAATCTCCCCCAGGGGTTTATAGGTGGCTACACCTTC.

The CDR3 sequence is CASSRRDRGDNEQFF. In nucleotides, the CDR3 is TGTGCCAGCAGCAGACGGGACAGGGGTGACAATGAGCAGTTCTTC. The chain combines TRBV7-6 with TRBJ2-1; TRBD1 matches 10 bases. The germline CDR1 and CDR2 sequences are SGHVS and FNYEAQ. V gave up 5 bases and J gave up 5 bases; unmatched junction bases: 6. The CDR3 has 15 residues.

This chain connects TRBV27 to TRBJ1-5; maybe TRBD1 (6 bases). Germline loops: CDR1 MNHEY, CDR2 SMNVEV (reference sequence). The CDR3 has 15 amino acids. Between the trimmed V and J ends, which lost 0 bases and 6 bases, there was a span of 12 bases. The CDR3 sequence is CASSLSPQGSQPQHF. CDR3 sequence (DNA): TGTGCCAGCAGTTTATCCCCACAGGGTAGTCAGCCCCAGCATTTT.

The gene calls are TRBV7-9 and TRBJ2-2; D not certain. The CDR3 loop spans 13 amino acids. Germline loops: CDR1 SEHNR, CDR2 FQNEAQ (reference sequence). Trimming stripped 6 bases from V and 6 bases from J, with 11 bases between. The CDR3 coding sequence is TGTGCCAGCAGGCTCGACCGGGCCGGGGAGCTGTTTTTT. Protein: CASRLDRAGELFF.

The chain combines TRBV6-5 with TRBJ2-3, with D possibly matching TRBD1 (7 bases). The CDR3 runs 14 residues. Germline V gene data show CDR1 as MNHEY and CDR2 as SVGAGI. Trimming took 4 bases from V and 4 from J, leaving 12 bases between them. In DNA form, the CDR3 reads TGTGCCAGCAGTTGGCAGGGGGGCGCAGATACGCAGTATTTT. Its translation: CASSWQGGADTQYF.

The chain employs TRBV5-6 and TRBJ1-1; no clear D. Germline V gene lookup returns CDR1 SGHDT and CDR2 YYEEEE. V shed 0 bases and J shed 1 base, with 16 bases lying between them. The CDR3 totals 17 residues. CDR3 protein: CASSLDATAGGNTEAFF. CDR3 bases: TGTGCCAGCAGCTTGGATGCGACGGCCGGCGGGAACACTGAAGCTTTCTTT.

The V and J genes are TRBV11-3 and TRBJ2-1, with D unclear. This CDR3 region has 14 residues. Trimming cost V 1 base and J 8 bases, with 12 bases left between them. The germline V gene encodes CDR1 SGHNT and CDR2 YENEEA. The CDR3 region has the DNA TGTGCCAGCAGCTTAGGTAGTACACGGGATGAGCAGTTCTTC. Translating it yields CASSLGSTRDEQFF.

The CDR3 DNA is TGTGTGACGAACGGACAGGGACCAGATACGCAGTATTTT. This translates into CVTNGQGPDTQYF. This sequence joins TRBV6-6 and TRBJ2-3, with 8 nucleotides matching TRBD1. Per germline, CDR1 MNHNY and CDR2 SVGAGI (reference sequence). This CDR3 contains 13 residues.

The CDR3 DNA reads as TGTGCCAGCAGCTTAGCGGGACAGGGGTCCGAGCAGTACTTC. As protein: CASSLAGQGSEQYF. The chain couples TRBV13 to TRBJ2-7; 10 nucleotides agree with TRBD1. Germline CDR1 PRHDT, CDR2 FYEKMQ (reference sequence). The CDR3 is made up of 14 amino acids. V was clipped by 1 base and J by 6 bases; unmatched bases: 3.

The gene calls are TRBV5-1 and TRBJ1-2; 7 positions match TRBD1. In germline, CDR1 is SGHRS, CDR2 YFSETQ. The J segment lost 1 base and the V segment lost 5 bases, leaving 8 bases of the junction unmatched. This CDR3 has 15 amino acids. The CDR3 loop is CASSVQGEVNYGYTF. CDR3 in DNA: TGCGCCAGCAGTGTTCAGGGGGAAGTTAACTATGGCTACACCTTC.

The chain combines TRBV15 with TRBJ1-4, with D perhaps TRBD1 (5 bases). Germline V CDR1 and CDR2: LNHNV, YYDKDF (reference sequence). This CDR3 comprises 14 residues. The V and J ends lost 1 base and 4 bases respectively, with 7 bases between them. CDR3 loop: CATSRGGRNEKLFF. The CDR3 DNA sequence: TGTGCCACCAGCAGAGGGGGCCGTAATGAAAAACTGTTTTTT.

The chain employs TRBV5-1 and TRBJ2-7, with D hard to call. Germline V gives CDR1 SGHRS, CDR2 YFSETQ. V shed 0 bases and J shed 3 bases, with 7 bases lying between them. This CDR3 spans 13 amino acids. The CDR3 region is CASSLDGDYEQYV. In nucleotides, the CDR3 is TGCGCCAGCAGCTTGGACGGAGACTACGAGCAGTACGTC.